There are a few counts of the clone carrying this T cell receptor (beta chain). This entry belongs to a study of T cells in Graves' hyperthyroidism and ophthalmopathy. This CDR3 contains 14 residues. Germline CDR1 reads DFQATT; CDR2 reads SNEGSKA (reference sequence). V lost 3 bases to trimming and J lost 0 bases, with 11 bases between them. What was amplified from RNA transcripts were TCR beta CDR3 regions. The study used the HTBI primer set for a first-round RT-PCR of the TCR CDR3. TCRdb re-analysed the multiplex PCR reads in MiXCR, keeping a single row per CDR3 protein. The sample has about 560,000 distinct CDR3 sequences, over 15% seen once.

The sequencing sample was made of blood. V is TRBV20-1 and J is TRBJ1-1; tentatively, D is TRBD1 (5 bases). The receptor was derived from a woman in her late teens or twenties with Graves' hyperthyroidism. CDR3 sequence (DNA): TGCAGTGCTAGGGACACCCACATGAACACTGAAGCTTTCTTT. Translating it yields CSARDTHMNTEAFF.